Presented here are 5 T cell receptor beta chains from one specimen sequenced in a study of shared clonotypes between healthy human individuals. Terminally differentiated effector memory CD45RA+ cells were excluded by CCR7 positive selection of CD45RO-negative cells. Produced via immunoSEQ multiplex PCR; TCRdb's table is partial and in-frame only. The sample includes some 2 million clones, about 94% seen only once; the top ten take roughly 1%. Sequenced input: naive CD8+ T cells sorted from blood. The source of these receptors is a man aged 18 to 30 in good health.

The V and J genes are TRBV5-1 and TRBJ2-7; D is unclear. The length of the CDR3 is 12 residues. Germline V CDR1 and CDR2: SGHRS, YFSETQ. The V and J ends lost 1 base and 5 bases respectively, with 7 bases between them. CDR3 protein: CASSLWSNEQYF. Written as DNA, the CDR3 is TGCGCCAGCAGCTTGTGGTCCAACGAGCAGTACTTC. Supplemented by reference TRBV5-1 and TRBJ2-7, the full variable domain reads KAGVTQTPRYLIKTRGQQVTLSCSPISGHRSVSWYQQTPGQGLQFLFEYFSETQRNKGNFPGRFSGRQFSNSRSEMNVSTLELGDSALYLCASSLWSNEQYFGPGTRLTVT.

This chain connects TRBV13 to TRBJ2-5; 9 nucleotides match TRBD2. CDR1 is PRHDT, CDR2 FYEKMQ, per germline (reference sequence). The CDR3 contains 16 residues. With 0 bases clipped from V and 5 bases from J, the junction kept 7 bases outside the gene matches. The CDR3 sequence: CASSLGGGGALETQYF. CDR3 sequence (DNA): TGTGCCAGCAGCTTAGGCGGCGGGGGGGCGCTTGAGACCCAGTACTTC.

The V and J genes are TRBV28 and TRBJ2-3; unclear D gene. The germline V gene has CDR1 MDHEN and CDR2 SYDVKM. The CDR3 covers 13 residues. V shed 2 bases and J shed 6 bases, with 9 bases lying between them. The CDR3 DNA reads TGTGCCAGCAGTTTAGGGGTTACCGATACGCAGTATTTT. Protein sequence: CASSLGVTDTQYF. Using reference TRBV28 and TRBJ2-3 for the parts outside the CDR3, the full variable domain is DVKVTQSSRYLVKRTGEKVFLECVQDMDHENMFWYRQDPGLGLRLIYFSYDVKMKEKGDIPEGYSVSREKKERFSLILESASTNQTSMYLCASSLGVTDTQYFGPGTRLTVL.

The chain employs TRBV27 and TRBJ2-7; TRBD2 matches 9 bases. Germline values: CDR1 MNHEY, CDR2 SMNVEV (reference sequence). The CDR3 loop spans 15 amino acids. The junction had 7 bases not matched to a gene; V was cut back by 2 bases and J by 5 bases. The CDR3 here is CASSLSSGGWDEQYF. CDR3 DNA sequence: TGTGCCAGCAGTTTAAGTAGCGGGGGTTGGGACGAGCAGTACTTC.

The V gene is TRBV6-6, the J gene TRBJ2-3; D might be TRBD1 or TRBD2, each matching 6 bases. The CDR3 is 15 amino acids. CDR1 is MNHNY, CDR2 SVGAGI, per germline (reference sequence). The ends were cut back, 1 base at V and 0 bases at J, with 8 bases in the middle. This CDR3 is CASSYWGASTDTQYF. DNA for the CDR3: TGTGCCAGCAGTTACTGGGGGGCGAGCACAGATACGCAGTATTTT.